Listed below are T cell receptor beta chains from one sample, sequenced in a study of blood T cell repertoires in COVID-19. Sequenced by immunoSEQ multiplex PCR; TCRdb stores in-frame clones only, minus some. The table records 210,000 or so clones, around four fifths of them present only once. Material: PBMCs or T cells enriched from blood (not recorded which). These TCRs come from a woman aged 45-65 years who had been exposed to COVID-19. Each CDR3 is given without its conserved first and last residue.

V gene,CDR3 protein
TRBV18,ASTGGLGYT
TRBV6-5,ASSYSTGATYGYT
TRBV5-1,ASSFSRNTEAF
TRBV12-5,ASGLVTDRKGYNEQF
TRBV5-6,ASSLERDRNRNTEAF
TRBV9,ASSKTGGAEAF
TRBV3-1/TRBV3-2,ASSSGGTGGVTIY
TRBV30,AWSIKRWEQY
TRBV6-5,ASSRTANTEAF
TRBV7-8,ASSWTSGDLYEQY
TRBV6-6,ASSLGDSYNSPLH
TRBV7-9,ASSYSGTGGANTQY
TRBV7-8,ASSPDSAEAF
TRBV6-4,ASKRTVNTEAF
TRBV19,ASISSGGLRAGELF
TRBV11-3,ASSLGAGDPGELF
TRBV10-3,AISDYRRTGKTDTQY
TRBV4-3,ASSLLQGLTEAF
TRBV12-3/TRBV12-4,ASSFQGYEQY
TRBV24-1,ATSDSQKAF
TRBV7-9,ASSPGQAGNTIY
TRBV24-1,ATSAPRPSRNEQF
TRBV7-9,ASSPQGAHEQF
TRBV19,ASSVGQISTEAF
TRBV5-4,ASSLEGVGGYT
TRBV5-1,ASSLVGSYTDTQY
TRBV10-1,ASSERESTEAF
TRBV7-9,ASSTWRGPMEDYGYT
TRBV6-5,ASSYQGTVGETQY
TRBV3-1/TRBV3-2,ASSPSGGMGTYNEQF
TRBV12-5,ASGSTTGASYNEQF
TRBV5-4,ASSLPDRGYTGELF
TRBV7-2,ASIPNRVAGKNEQF
TRBV6-1,ASSEARSTKLF
TRBV4-1,ASSQDDRGGTEAF
TRBV27,ASFADRATYNEQF
TRBV12-5,ASGSGGGNTEAF
TRBV30,AWSAGFPLYEQY
TRBV28,ASGSTGKARTYGYT
TRBV6-5,ASSYSGTGRYEQY
TRBV2,ASRVDGGELF
TRBV2,ASGSGNTEAF
TRBV5-1,ASSLTGLSNQPQH
TRBV28,ASSLTGQGYT
TRBV24-1,ATSEAGTGGRAF
TRBV29-1,SVTDRVNTGELF